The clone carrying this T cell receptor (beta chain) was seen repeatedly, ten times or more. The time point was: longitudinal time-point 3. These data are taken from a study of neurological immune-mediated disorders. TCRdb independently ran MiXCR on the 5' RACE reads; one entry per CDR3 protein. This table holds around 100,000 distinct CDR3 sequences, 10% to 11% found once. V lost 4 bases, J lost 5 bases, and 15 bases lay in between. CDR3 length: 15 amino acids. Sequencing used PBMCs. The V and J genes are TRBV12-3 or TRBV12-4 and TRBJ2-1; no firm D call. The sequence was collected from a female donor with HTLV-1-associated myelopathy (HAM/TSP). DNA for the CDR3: TGTGCCAGCAGTTCCCGGCCCAAAGGGAACAATGAGCAGTTCTTC. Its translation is CASSSRPKGNNEQFF.